This T cell receptor beta chain derives from a study of blood T cells in healthy people across ages. Study results and caveats: Naive T cell percentage showed a strong correlation with TCR beta diversity.

J lost 3 bases, V lost 6 bases, and 8 bases had no gene match. The CDR3 is 17 amino acids. Germline-derived CDR1 and CDR2 are SGHTA and FQGNSA. This clonotype has a handful of counts. What it recognizes is unknown. A J-beta primer mix and a sample-barcoded 5' primer were used in a second PCR of roughly 6 to 12 cycles. TCRdb re-derived calls from the 5' RACE reads in MiXCR, one entry per CDR3 protein. The table includes more than 450,000 distinct CDR3 sequences, approximately 26% detected once. These data also formed part of another study, on T cells of mothers and their children. According to that study: Each mother gave over 8 million TCR beta CDR3 reads; each child, approximately 3 million. Versus unrelated pairs, overlap was slightly higher in related mother-child pairs, without reaching significance.

This receptor was taken from a boy between 2 and 15 years old in good health. The rearrangement uses TRBV7-2 and TRBJ2-3; 14 positions agree with TRBD2. The sequenced sample consisted of blood. CDR3 protein: CASRRRWTSGGTDTQYF. CDR3 coding DNA: TGTGCCAGCAGGCGTAGGTGGACTAGCGGGGGGACAGATACGCAGTATTTT. Full variable domain (missing parts from reference TRBV7-2 and TRBJ2-3): GAGVSQSPSNKVTEKGKDVELRCDPISGHTALYWYRQSLGQGLEFLIYFQGNSAPDKSGLPSDRFSAERTGGSVSTLTIQRTQQEDSAVYLCASRRRWTSGGTDTQYFGPGTRLTVL.